The clone carrying this T cell receptor beta chain has a single count. The V gene's germline CDR1 is ENHRY and CDR2 SYGVKD. This CDR3 has 13 amino acids. The data were obtained in a study of blood T cell repertoires in COVID-19. The wider study: From T cells, B-cell-depleted T cells, or PBMCs came the material, which was cDNA or gDNA.

The method was immunoSEQ multiplex PCR; TCRdb's version includes in-frame clones alone and lacks a portion of them. Here the sample spans approximately 440,000 clones, roughly 87% being singletons. Enrollees, about 18 to 100 years old, lived in fewer than 25 US areas. Participants' reported clinical history set cohort assignment. Cohort 3 donors counted as recovered after two negative PCRs, clearance, or resolved symptoms. This chain uses TRBV10-3 with TRBJ1-2, with 7 positions matching TRBD1. The sequence was obtained from a woman aged 18-35 years who had recovered from COVID-19. Sequencing used PBMCs or T cells enriched from blood (not recorded which). The CDR3 DNA follows: TGTGCTTCCACCGAAGGGGGCAGGGATGGCTACACCTTC. This encodes CASTEGGRDGYTF.